This TCR beta chain was retrieved from a study of sequential checkpoint blockade in melanoma (dated 2019 in TCRdb). Regarding the study in general: Using 1:1 randomization, the trial assigned patients either to first-line nivolumab followed by ipilimumab (arm A) or to ipilimumab followed by nivolumab (arm B). Maintenance nivolumab was given following each of the two trial sequences. Overall study outcomes, separate from this receptor: Larger, independent patient cohorts are needed to validate the response-prediction model that combines TCR metrics and mutation burden.

CDR3 length: 13 amino acids, cysteine to phenylalanine. The sequence is cut down to CDR3 DNA, 39 bases in frame from base 1. V is clipped by 3 bases and J by 5 bases, and the sequence between their germline boundaries is 8 bases long. CDR1 SGDLS and CDR2 YYNGEE were looked up in the germline V gene. The treatment or condition label on this specimen signifies: randomized to nivolumab then ipilimumab (arm A) or the reverse (arm B). None of the patients in the trial had previously been given DNA-damaging chemotherapy. Live CD3+CD8+ cells negative for CD19 and CD56 were sorted from thawed PBMCs on a FACS Aria II flow cytometer. The samples were obtained from melanoma patients enrolled in CheckMate 064, an open-label, randomized phase II trial testing sequential checkpoint blockade. Leukapheresis was used to collect peripheral blood mononuclear cells, which were then purified with Ficoll-Paque and frozen in human serum with roughly 10% DMSO. Right after sorting, the blood CD3+CD8+ cells were verified to be >98% pure, and DNA extraction followed.

On this clone itself: Its antigen is currently not known. No much larger clonotype is one base removed from it; base qualities were not supplied. This sample also contains other DNA sequences that code for the same CDR3.

The immunoSEQ Assay was used to immunosequence TCRbeta CDR3 regions from genomic DNA. Before high-throughput sequencing, the genomic DNA was amplified using bias-controlled multiplex PCR. In the paper's pipeline: To quantify the absolute abundance of each unique TCRbeta CDR3 region, the sequences were collapsed and filtered. Clonality, defined as 1 minus Pielou's evenness, was calculated using only productive rearrangements. A previously published method was used to identify clones whose frequencies were significantly greater in on-treatment samples than in baseline samples. Drawn from immuneACCESS, this table holds only the in-frame rearrangements with V and J called that TCRdb kept. Clones are partly lost; checked studies trace under half to an unresolved V gene and leave the rest unexplained. V and J calls and clone size are given by that table; D and trimming were obtained from the DNA. Across this sample there are some 17,000 clones, with around 68% seen only once. The top ten clonotypes cover approximately 17% of the sample.

Sequenced here: CD8+ T cells sorted from blood (inferred from file names), sampled from a patient given nivolumab and ipilimumab in sequence. The TCR sequence derives from a human donor with melanoma. The V gene is TRBV9 and the J gene is TRBJ2-2; the D segment could be TRBD1, given 6 matching bases. The DNA is TGTGCCAGCAGCGAAACAGGGACCGGGGAGCTGTTTTTT. It translates as CASSETGTGELFF.